A selection of T cell receptor beta chains follows, all from one sample in a study of Ad26.COV2.S vaccination and SARS-CoV-2 variants. Some clones are missing from TCRdb's copy, which holds only in-frame ones; the method was immunoSEQ multiplex PCR. The top ten hold 9% to 15% of the sample, which has around 450,000 clones, around 90% seen once. The sample here was peripheral blood, taken in a trial of Ad26.COV2.S vaccine versus placebo. The receptor source for this set is a person aged 18-65 years who received the Ad26.COV2.S COVID-19 vaccine or a placebo. CDR3s include the opening cysteine and the closing phenylalanine or tryptophan. D genes are given only for firm matches. Size tells how often a clone was seen (once, few, many) or the class of an expanded clone, and some rows leave it out.

v_call	d_call	j_call	clone_size	cdr3_aa	cdr3_nt
TRBV5-4	.	TRBJ2-5	.	CASSFRLAGQETQYF	TGTGCCAGCAGCTTCCGGCTAGCTGGTCAAGAGACCCAGTACTTC
TRBV4-3	.	TRBJ1-2	.	CASSQSFPTGEDYGYTF	TGCGCCAGCAGCCAATCGTTTCCAACAGGCGAGGACTATGGCTACACCTTC
TRBV6-5	.	TRBJ2-5	.	CASKPVPTQETQYF	TGTGCCAGCAAACCGGTCCCAACCCAAGAGACCCAGTACTTC
TRBV18	TRBD1	TRBJ2-7	.	CASSPRTGLSYEQYF	TGTGCCAGCTCACCCCGGACAGGACTCTCCTACGAGCAGTACTTC
TRBV12-3/TRBV12-4	.	TRBJ2-1	.	CASSFSLAYEQFF	TGTGCCAGCAGTTTCAGTCTAGCGTATGAGCAGTTCTTC
TRBV10-3	.	TRBJ1-1	.	CAIKISAYREDTEAFF	TGTGCCATCAAAATATCGGCGTACAGGGAAGACACTGAAGCTTTCTTT
TRBV2	.	TRBJ2-3	.	CASMVDTSTDTQYF	TGTGCCAGCATGGTGGACACCAGCACAGATACGCAGTATTTT
TRBV5-1	.	TRBJ1-2	.	CASSLGDRQDGYTF	TGCGCCAGCAGCTTGGGTGACCGGCAGGACGGCTACACCTTC
TRBV6-1	.	TRBJ2-5	.	CASSEAGVETQYF	TGTGCCAGCAGTGAAGCGGGAGTGGAGACCCAGTACTTC
TRBV5-5	TRBD2	TRBJ2-2	.	CASSWGLTGPNTGELFF	TGTGCCAGCAGCTGGGGACTAACCGGGCCGAACACCGGGGAGCTGTTTTTT
TRBV2	.	TRBJ2-7	few	CASSGYEQYF	TGTGCCAGCAGTGGCTACGAGCAGTACTTC
TRBV29-1	.	TRBJ2-7	.	CSVAGSLSSYEQYF	TGCAGCGTTGCCGGTTCCCTCAGCTCCTACGAGCAGTACTTC
TRBV30	TRBD2	TRBJ2-3	.	CAWGDPGLAASTDTQYF	TGTGCCTGGGGGGACCCGGGGCTAGCGGCTAGCACAGATACGCAGTATTTT
TRBV20-1	.	TRBJ2-7	few	CSARDLYEQYF	TGCAGTGCTAGAGACCTGTACGAGCAGTACTTC
TRBV6-2/TRBV6-3	.	TRBJ2-7	.	CASSYSGAVISSYEQYF	TGTGCCAGCAGTTACTCGGGGGCAGTGATCAGCTCCTACGAGCAGTACTTC
TRBV3-1/TRBV3-2	TRBD2	TRBJ2-1	.	CASSPNLAGALNEQFF	TGTGCCAGCAGCCCTAACTTAGCGGGAGCCCTCAATGAGCAGTTCTTC
TRBV29-1	.	TRBJ2-2	.	CSVDNQDTGELFF	TGCAGCGTTGATAATCAGGATACCGGGGAGCTGTTTTTT
TRBV9	.	TRBJ2-1	.	CASSVGDQDLKQFF	TGTGCCAGCAGCGTCGGGGATCAGGACCTCAAGCAGTTCTTC
TRBV28	.	TRBJ1-1	once	CASSLFFGDAFF	TGTGCCAGCAGTTTATTCTTCGGGGACGCTTTCTTT
TRBV3-1/TRBV3-2	.	TRBJ1-3	.	CASSQEGGNTIYF	TGTGCCAGCAGCCAAGAAGGAGGAAACACCATATATTTT
TRBV7-2	.	TRBJ1-5	once	CASSLRGGSSNQPQHF	TGTGCCAGCAGCCTGAGGGGCGGTTCTAGCAATCAGCCCCAGCATTTT
TRBV5-5	.	TRBJ1-5	once	CASSLGVGGRQPQHF	TGTGCCAGCAGCTTGGGTGTTGGAGGTCGGCAGCCCCAGCATTTT
TRBV3-1/TRBV3-2	TRBD1	TRBJ1-2	.	CASSPRDSSYGYTF	TGTGCCAGCAGCCCCCGGGACAGCTCTTATGGCTACACCTTC
TRBV5-1	TRBD2	TRBJ2-1	.	CASSFSSGGYNEQFF	TGCGCCAGCAGCTTCTCTAGCGGGGGCTACAATGAGCAGTTCTTC
TRBV2	.	TRBJ1-5	few	CASSGTQLNQPQHF	TGTGCCAGCAGTGGTACACAGCTCAATCAGCCCCAGCATTTT
TRBV12-3/TRBV12-4	TRBD1	TRBJ1-2	.	CASSFRGLYGYTF	TGTGCCAGCAGTTTCAGGGGGCTCTATGGCTACACCTTC
TRBV5-1	.	TRBJ2-3	.	CASSLPAGLQADTQYF	TGCGCCAGCAGCTTGCCTGCAGGGTTGCAGGCAGATACGCAGTATTTT
TRBV11-2	.	TRBJ2-4	.	CASRQLAKNIQYF	TGTGCCAGCCGCCAATTAGCCAAAAACATTCAGTACTTC
TRBV6-6	.	TRBJ1-1	.	CASSRTENTEAFF	TGTGCCAGCAGTCGGACAGAGAACACTGAAGCTTTCTTT
TRBV6-5	TRBD2	TRBJ2-1	.	CASSPLAGGPYEQFF	TGTGCCAGCAGCCCCCTAGCGGGAGGGCCCTATGAGCAGTTCTTC
TRBV28	TRBD2	TRBJ2-7	.	CASRGETSGTYEQYF	TGTGCCAGCAGGGGAGAGACTAGCGGTACCTACGAGCAGTACTTC
TRBV6-5	TRBD2	TRBJ2-1	.	CAGGTSGGYNEQFF	TGTGCCGGAGGGACTAGCGGGGGGTACAATGAGCAGTTCTTC
TRBV7-3	TRBD2	TRBJ2-3	few	CASSLLAGPTDTQYF	TGTGCCAGCAGCTTACTAGCGGGGCCCACAGATACGCAGTATTTT
TRBV19	.	TRBJ2-2	once	CASSDPAGELFF	TGTGCCAGTAGCGACCCGGCCGGGGAGCTGTTTTTT
TRBV6-6	.	TRBJ1-3	.	CATQPTSGWGNTIYF	TGTGCCACACAACCTACCTCGGGGTGGGGAAACACCATATATTTT
TRBV2	.	TRBJ2-7	once	CASSRLQGNYEQYF	TGTGCCAGCTCAAGATTACAGGGAAACTACGAGCAGTACTTC
TRBV19	TRBD2	TRBJ2-5	.	CASSPTRGRAPYQETQYF	TGTGCCAGTAGCCCTACTCGCGGGAGGGCTCCGTACCAAGAGACCCAGTACTTC
TRBV7-3	.	TRBJ2-1	.	CASSLFGNEQFF	TGTGCCAGCAGCTTATTCGGGAATGAGCAGTTCTTC
TRBV6-2/TRBV6-3	TRBD1	TRBJ2-7	.	CASSYSGTASAYEQYF	TGTGCCAGCAGTTACTCGGGGACAGCAAGTGCCTACGAGCAGTACTTC
TRBV19	.	TRBJ1-1	.	CASSIKQGGTEAFF	TGTGCCAGTAGTATTAAACAGGGAGGCACTGAAGCTTTCTTT
TRBV11-2	.	TRBJ1-1	.	CASSPLERTAFF	TGTGCCAGCAGCCCCCTCGAGAGGACAGCTTTCTTT
TRBV2	TRBD1	TRBJ1-5	.	CASSEGTGFGQPQHF	TGTGCCAGCAGTGAAGGGACAGGGTTCGGTCAGCCCCAGCATTTT
TRBV6-5	.	TRBJ2-2	.	CASSQPWTGELFF	TGTGCCAGCTCCCAGCCTTGGACCGGGGAGCTGTTTTTT
TRBV6-2/TRBV6-3	TRBD2	TRBJ2-2	.	CASSYRGANTGELFF	TGTGCCAGCAGTTATCGGGGGGCGAACACCGGGGAGCTGTTTTTT
TRBV2	TRBD1	TRBJ1-2	.	CASSLGQGGYTF	TGTGCCAGCAGTCTTGGACAGGGCGGCTACACCTTC
TRBV19	.	TRBJ2-3	.	CASSIQGGADTQYF	TGTGCCAGTAGTATTCAGGGGGGAGCAGATACGCAGTATTTT
TRBV30	.	TRBJ1-1	.	CAWAGQWEAFF	TGTGCCTGGGCTGGACAGTGGGAAGCTTTCTTT
TRBV5-4	.	TRBJ2-1	.	CASSSESYDNEQFF	TGTGCCAGCAGCTCAGAGAGTTACGACAATGAGCAGTTCTTC
TRBV6-6	TRBD1	TRBJ1-4	.	CASSKQGRNEKLFF	TGTGCCAGCAGTAAACAGGGGAGGAATGAAAAACTGTTTTTT
TRBV14	TRBD2	TRBJ2-1	.	CASSPRLAGPYNEQFF	TGTGCCAGCAGCCCTCGACTAGCGGGACCCTACAATGAGCAGTTCTTC